The 8 T cell receptor beta chains presented below share a single source sample, sequenced in a study of radiotherapy plus CTLA-4 blockade in lung cancer. TCRdb's copy holds only in-frame clones and misses some; the assay was immunoSEQ multiplex PCR. The table records roughly 93,000 clones, 82% of them present only once. The sample here was peripheral blood, taken from a patient treated with radiotherapy plus ipilimumab. These receptors originate from a human donor with non-small cell lung cancer who had a partial response to radiotherapy plus ipilimumab.

The chain links TRBV5-1 to TRBJ1-2; D unresolved. V lost 0 bases, J lost 8 bases, and 11 bases lay in between. The CDR3 extends over 13 amino acids. Germline V gene sequence: CDR1 SGHRS, CDR2 YFSETQ. CDR3 sequence (DNA): TGCGCCAGCAGCTTGGCCTATGATTCGGGCTACACCTTC. Translating it yields CASSLAYDSGYTF.

On this clone itself: At one boundary the junction diverges from the germline segment, which might be a read error. The chain is built from TRBV2 and TRBJ2-7; the match to TRBD2 covers 11 bases. CDR3 length: 11 residues. Germline values: CDR1 SNHLY, CDR2 FYNNEI. DNA of the CDR3: TGTGCCAGCACTTTCGCCGGGACTAGCGGCTTC. Protein sequence: CASTFAGTSGF. Together with reference TRBV2 and TRBJ2-7, the CDR3 gives the full variable domain: EPEVTQTPSHQVTQMGQEVILRCVPISNHLYFYWYRQILGQKVEFLVSFYNNEISEKSEIFDDQFSVERPDGSNFTLKIRSTKLEDSAMYFCASTFAGTSGFGPGTRLTVT.

The genes are TRBV9 and TRBJ2-1, with a tentative D call TRBD2 (5 bases). CDR1 is SGDLS and CDR2 is YYNGEE in the germline V gene. V was cut by 4 bases and J by 9 bases, with 14 bases left in between. The length of the CDR3 is 13 residues. For the CDR3, the DNA is TGTGCCAGCAGCCCCCCGAGGGTCCCTGAGCAGTTCTTC. This codes for CASSPPRVPEQFF.

The chain recombines TRBV2 with TRBJ1-4; 9 nucleotides line up with TRBD1. Trimming at V came to 5 bases and at J to 7 bases, leaving 8 bases not matched to a gene. The CDR3 runs 15 residues. CDR1 and CDR2 from the germline V gene are SNHLY and FYNNEI. The CDR3 DNA is TGTGCCAGCAGTTTGACCGGGACAGGGACTGAAAAACTGTTTTTT. It yields the protein CASSLTGTGTEKLFF.

The rearrangement links TRBV2 to TRBJ2-1, with a weak D call TRBD2 (5 bases). The CDR3 consists of 15 residues. The germline gives CDR1 SNHLY, CDR2 FYNNEI. Trimming removed 2 bases at V and 9 bases at J, with 17 bases between. The CDR3 region is CASSERWERVGEQFF. CDR3 nucleotides: TGTGCCAGCAGTGAAAGATGGGAGAGGGTCGGTGAGCAGTTCTTC.

The chain employs TRBV11-2 and TRBJ2-2; 11 bases line up with TRBD1. Trimming at V came to 5 bases and at J to 4 bases, leaving 3 bases not matched to a gene. This CDR3 contains 15 residues. Per the germline V gene, CDR1 is SGHAT and CDR2 is FQNNGV. CDR3 region: CASSPDRGRTGELFF. In nucleotides, the CDR3 is TGTGCCAGCAGCCCGGACAGGGGGCGCACCGGGGAGCTGTTTTTT.

The chain is built from TRBV19 and TRBJ2-5; 9 bases line up with TRBD2. CDR1 and CDR2 (germline): LNHDA, SQIVND (reference sequence). This CDR3 has 13 residues. J gave up 14 bases and V 5 bases, and 12 bases lay outside the gene matches. The CDR3 DNA reads as TGTGCCAGTAGTCCTCCGAGGGTAGCGGGAGTCTACTTC. Translation gives CASSPPRVAGVYF.

The chain employs TRBV7-2 and TRBJ2-1; TRBD2 matches 10 bases. With V trimmed by 5 bases and J by 5 bases, 15 bases remained unmatched. From germline, CDR1 is SGHTA and CDR2 FQGNSA. The CDR3 contains 18 residues. The CDR3 protein is CASSRFYRRTSGNNEQFF. The CDR3 nucleotides are TGTGCCAGCAGCCGCTTCTACCGACGGACTAGCGGTAACAATGAGCAGTTCTTC. The full variable domain, rest sourced from reference TRBV7-2 and TRBJ2-1, is GAGVSQSPSNKVTEKGKDVELRCDPISGHTALYWYRQSLGQGLEFLIYFQGNSAPDKSGLPSDRFSAERTGGSVSTLTIQRTQQEDSAVYLCASSRFYRRTSGNNEQFFGPGTRLTVL.